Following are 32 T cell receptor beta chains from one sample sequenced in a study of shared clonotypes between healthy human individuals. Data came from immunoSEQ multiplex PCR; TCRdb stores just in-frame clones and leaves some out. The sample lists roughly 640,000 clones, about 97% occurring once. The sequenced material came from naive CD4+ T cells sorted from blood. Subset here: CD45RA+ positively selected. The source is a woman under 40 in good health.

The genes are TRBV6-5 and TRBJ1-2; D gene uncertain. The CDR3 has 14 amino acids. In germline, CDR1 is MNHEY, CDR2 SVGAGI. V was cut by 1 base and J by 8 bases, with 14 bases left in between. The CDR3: CASSYFGRSGGYTF. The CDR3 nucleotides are TGTGCCAGCAGTTACTTCGGCAGGAGCGGCGGCTACACCTTC.

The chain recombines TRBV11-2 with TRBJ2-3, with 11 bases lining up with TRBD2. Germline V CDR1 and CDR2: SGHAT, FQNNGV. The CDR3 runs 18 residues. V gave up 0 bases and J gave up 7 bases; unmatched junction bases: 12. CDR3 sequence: CASSLERGVAGGPYTQYF. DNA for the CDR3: TGTGCCAGCAGCTTAGAGCGGGGGGTAGCGGGAGGGCCATATACGCAGTATTTT.

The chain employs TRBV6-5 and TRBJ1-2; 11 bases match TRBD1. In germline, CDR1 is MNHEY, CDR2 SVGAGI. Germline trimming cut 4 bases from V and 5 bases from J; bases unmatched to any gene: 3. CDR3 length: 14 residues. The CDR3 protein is CASSWDRGIYGYTF. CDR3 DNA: TGTGCCAGCAGTTGGGACAGGGGGATTTATGGCTACACCTTC.

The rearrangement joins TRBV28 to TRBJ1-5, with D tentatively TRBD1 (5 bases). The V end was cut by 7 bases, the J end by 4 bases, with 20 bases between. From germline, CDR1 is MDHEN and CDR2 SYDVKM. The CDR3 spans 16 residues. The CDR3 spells CASTGGQGPYNQPQHF. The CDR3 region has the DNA TGTGCCAGCACCGGAGGGCAGGGACCCTATAATCAGCCCCAGCATTTT.

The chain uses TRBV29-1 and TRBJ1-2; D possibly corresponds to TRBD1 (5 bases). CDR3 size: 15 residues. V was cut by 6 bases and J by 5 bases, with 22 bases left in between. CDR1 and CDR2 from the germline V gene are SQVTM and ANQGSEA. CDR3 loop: CSVAGTNLFRYGYTF. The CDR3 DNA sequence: TGCAGCGTGGCCGGGACCAACCTTTTTCGGTATGGCTACACCTTC.

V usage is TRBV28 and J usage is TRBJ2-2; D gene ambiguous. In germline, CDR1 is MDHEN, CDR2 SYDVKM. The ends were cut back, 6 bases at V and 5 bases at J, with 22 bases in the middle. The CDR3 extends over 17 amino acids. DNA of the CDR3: TGTGCCAGCAGATCGACCTTCTCCCACACATCAACCGGGGAGCTGTTTTTT. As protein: CASRSTFSHTSTGELFF.

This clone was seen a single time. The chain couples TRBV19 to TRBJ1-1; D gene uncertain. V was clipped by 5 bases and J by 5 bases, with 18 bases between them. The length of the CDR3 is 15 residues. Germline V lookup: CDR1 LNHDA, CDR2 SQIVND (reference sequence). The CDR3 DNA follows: TGTGCCAGTAGTTTGCTTGACGGGCCAAGGACTGAAGCTTTCTTT. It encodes CASSLLDGPRTEAFF.

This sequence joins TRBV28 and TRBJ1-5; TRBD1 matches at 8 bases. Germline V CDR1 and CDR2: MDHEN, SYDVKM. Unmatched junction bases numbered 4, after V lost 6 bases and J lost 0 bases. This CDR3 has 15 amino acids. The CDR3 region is CASRIQGDSNQPQHF. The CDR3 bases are TGTGCCAGCAGGATACAGGGGGATAGCAATCAGCCCCAGCATTTT.

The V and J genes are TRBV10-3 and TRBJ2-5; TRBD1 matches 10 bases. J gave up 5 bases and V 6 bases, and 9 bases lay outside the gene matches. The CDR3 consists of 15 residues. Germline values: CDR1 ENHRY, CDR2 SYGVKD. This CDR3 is CAISGGQGQGETQYF. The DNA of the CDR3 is TGTGCCATCAGCGGGGGACAGGGGCAAGGCGAGACCCAGTACTTC.

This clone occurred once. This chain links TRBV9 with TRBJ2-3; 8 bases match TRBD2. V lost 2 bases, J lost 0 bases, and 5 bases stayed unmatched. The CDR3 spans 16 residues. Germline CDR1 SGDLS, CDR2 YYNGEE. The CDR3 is CASSVLAGLSTDTQYF. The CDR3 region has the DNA TGTGCCAGCAGCGTCTTAGCGGGATTAAGCACAGATACGCAGTATTTT.

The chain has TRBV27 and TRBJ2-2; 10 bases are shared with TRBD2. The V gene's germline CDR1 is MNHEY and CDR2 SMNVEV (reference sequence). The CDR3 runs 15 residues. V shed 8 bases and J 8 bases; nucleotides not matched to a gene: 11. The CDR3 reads CASRTGTSVRGELFF. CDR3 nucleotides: TGTGCCAGCCGGACCGGGACTAGCGTGAGAGGGGAGCTGTTTTTT.

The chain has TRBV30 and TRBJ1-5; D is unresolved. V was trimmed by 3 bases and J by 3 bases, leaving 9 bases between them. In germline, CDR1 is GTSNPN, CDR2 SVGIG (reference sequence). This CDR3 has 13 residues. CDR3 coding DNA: TGTGCCTGGAGAGGTACCCTCAATCAGCCCCAGCATTTT. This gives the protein CAWRGTLNQPQHF.

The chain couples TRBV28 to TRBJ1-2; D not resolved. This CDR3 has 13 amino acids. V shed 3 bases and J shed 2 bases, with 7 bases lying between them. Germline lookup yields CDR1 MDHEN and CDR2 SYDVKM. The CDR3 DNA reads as TGTGCCAGCAGTTTGAAGGGAAACTATGGCTACACCTTC. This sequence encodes CASSLKGNYGYTF.

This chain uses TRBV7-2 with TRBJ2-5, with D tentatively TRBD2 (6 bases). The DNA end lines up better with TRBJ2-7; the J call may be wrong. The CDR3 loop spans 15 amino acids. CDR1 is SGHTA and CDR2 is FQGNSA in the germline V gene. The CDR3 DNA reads TGTGCCAGCAGCGGTCGCTCTGCGGACTACTACGAGCAGTACTTC. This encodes CASSGRSADYYEQYF.

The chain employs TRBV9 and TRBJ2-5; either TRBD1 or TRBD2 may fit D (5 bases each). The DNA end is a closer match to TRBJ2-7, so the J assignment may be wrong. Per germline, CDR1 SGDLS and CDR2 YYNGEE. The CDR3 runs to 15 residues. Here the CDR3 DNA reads TGTGCCAGCAGCGTAGAGGGACGGAAAGGGAACGAGCAGTACTTC. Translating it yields CASSVEGRKGNEQYF.

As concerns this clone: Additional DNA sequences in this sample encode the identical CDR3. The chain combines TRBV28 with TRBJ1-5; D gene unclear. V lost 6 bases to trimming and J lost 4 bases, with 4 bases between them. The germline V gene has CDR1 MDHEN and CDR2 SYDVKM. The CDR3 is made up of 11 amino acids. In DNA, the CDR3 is TGTGCCAGCAGCAGGAATCAGCCCCAGCATTTT. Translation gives CASSRNQPQHF.

CDR3 nucleotide sequence: TGCGCCAGCAGCTTGGTACAGGGCAATGAAAAACTGTTTTTT. It translates to CASSLVQGNEKLFF. The chain employs TRBV5-1 and TRBJ1-4; D might be TRBD1 (6 bases). The ends were cut back, 0 bases at V and 5 bases at J, with 8 bases in the middle. Per germline, CDR1 SGHRS and CDR2 YFSETQ. The CDR3 spans 14 residues.

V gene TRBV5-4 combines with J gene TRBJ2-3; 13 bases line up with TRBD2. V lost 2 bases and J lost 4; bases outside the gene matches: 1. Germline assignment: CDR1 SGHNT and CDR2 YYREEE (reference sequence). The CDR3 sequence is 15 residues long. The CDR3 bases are TGTGCCAGCAGCTTAGGACTAGCGGGAGCAGATACGCAGTATTTT. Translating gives CASSLGLAGADTQYF.

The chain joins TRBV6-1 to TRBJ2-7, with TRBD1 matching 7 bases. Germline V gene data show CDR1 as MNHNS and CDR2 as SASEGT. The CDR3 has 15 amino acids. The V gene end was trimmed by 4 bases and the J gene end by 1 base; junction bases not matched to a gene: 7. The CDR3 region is CASSGGWDSSYEQYF. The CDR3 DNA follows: TGTGCCAGCAGTGGGGGGTGGGACAGTTCCTACGAGCAGTACTTC.

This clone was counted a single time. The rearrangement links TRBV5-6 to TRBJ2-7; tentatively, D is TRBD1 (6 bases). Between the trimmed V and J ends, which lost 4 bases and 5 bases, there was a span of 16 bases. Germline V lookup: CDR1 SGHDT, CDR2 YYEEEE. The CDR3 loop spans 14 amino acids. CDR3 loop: CASSRAGVSHEQYF. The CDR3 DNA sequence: TGTGCCAGCAGCCGGGCAGGGGTATCCCACGAGCAGTACTTC.

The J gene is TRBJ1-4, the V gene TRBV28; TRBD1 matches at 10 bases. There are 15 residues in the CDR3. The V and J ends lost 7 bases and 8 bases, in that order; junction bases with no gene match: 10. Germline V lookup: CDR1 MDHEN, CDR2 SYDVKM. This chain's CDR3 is CASNRPGTGEEKLFF. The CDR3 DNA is TGTGCCAGCAACCGCCCCGGGACAGGGGAGGAAAAACTGTTTTTT. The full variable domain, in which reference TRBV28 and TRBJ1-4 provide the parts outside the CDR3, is DVKVTQSSRYLVKRTGEKVFLECVQDMDHENMFWYRQDPGLGLRLIYFSYDVKMKEKGDIPEGYSVSREKKERFSLILESASTNQTSMYLCASNRPGTGEEKLFFGSGTQLSVL.

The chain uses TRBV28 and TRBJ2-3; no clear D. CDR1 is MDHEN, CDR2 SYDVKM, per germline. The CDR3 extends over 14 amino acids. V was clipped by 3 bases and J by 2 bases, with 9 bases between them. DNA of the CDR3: TGTGCCAGCAGTTTGGTCGCAGCCACAGATACGCAGTATTTT. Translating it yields CASSLVAATDTQYF.

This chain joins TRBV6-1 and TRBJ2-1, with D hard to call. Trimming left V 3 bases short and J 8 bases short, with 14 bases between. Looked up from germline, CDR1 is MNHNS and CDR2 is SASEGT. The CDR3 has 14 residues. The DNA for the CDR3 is TGTGCCAGCAGTGAGATAGTAGATTCGCATGAGCAGTTCTTC. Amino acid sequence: CASSEIVDSHEQFF.

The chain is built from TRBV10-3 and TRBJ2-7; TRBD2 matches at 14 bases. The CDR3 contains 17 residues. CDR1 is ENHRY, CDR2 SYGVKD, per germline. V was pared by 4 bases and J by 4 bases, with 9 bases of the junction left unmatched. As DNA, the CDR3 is TGTGCCATCAGTGCCCAACCGGGACTAGCGGGAGTGTACGAGCAGTACTTC. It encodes CAISAQPGLAGVYEQYF.

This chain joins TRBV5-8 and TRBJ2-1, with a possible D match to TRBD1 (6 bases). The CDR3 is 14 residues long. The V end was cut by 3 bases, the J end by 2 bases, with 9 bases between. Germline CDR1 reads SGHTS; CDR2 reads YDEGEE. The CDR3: CASSSDRTYNEQFF. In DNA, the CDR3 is TGTGCCAGCAGCTCGGACAGAACCTACAATGAGCAGTTCTTC. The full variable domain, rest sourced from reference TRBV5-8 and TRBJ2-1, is EAGVTQSPTHLIKTRGQQATLRCSPISGHTSVYWYQQALGLGLQFLLWYDEGEERNRGNFPPRFSGRQFPNYSSELNVNALELEDSALYLCASSSDRTYNEQFFGPGTRLTVL.

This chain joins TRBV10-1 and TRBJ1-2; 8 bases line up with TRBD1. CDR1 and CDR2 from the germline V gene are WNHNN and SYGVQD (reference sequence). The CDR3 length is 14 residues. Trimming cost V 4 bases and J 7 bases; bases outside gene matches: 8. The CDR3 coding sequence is TGCGCCAGCAGTGGCGACAGGGGAACGAGTGGCTACACCTTC. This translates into CASSGDRGTSGYTF.

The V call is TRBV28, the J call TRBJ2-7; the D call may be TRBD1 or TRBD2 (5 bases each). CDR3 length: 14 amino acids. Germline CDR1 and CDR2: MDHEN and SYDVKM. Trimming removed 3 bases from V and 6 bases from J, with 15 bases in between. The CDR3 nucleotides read TGTGCCAGCAGTTTTACCAGGGAGTGGAGCGAGCAGTACTTC. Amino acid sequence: CASSFTREWSEQYF.

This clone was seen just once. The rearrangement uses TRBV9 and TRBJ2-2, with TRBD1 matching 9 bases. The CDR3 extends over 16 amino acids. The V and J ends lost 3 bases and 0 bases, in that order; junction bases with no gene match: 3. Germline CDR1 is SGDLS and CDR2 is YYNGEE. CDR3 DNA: TGTGCCAGCAGCGCCCGACAGGGGGCGAACACCGGGGAGCTGTTTTTT. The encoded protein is CASSARQGANTGELFF.

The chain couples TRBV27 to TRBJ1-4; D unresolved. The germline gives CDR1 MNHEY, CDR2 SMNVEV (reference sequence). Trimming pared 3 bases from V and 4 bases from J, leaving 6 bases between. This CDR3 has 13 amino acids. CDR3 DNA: TGTGCCAGCAGTTTGGGGAATAATGAAAAACTGTTTTTT. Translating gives CASSLGNNEKLFF.

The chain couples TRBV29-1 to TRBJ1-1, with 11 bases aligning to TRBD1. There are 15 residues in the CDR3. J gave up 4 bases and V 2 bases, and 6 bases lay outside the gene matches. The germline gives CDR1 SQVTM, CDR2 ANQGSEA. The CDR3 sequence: CSVETSGTGGTEAFF. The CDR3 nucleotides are TGCAGCGTTGAAACGTCCGGGACAGGGGGCACTGAAGCTTTCTTT.

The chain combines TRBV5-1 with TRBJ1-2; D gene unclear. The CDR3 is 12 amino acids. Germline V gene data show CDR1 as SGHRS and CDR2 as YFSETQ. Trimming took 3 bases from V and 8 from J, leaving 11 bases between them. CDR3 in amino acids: CASSSDLGGYTF. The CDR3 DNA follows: TGCGCCAGCAGCTCGGACCTTGGGGGCTACACCTTC.

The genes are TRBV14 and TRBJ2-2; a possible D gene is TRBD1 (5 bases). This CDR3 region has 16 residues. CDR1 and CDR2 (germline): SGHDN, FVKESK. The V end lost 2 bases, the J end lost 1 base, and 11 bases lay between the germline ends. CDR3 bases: TGTGCCAGCAGCCAAACGCAGGGCAGGAACACCGGGGAGCTGTTTTTT. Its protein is CASSQTQGRNTGELFF.